Each of the 30 T cell receptor beta chains below was sequenced from the same sample in a study of T cells in Graves' hyperthyroidism and ophthalmopathy. RNA transcripts gave rise to amplified TCR beta CDR3 regions. The HTBI set primed first-round TCR CDR3 RT-PCR. MiXCR, applied by TCRdb to the multiplex PCR reads, yields one record per CDR3 protein. The table lists 300,000 to 450,000 distinct CDR3 sequences, more than 15% of them singletons. Input material: blood. Receptors were obtained from a woman aged 18-35 years with Graves' hyperthyroidism that later progressed to Graves' ophthalmopathy.

This clonotype was detected only a few times. CDR3 residues: CASSQERFSNTGELFF. CDR3 in DNA: TGTGCCAGCAGCCAAGAAAGGTTTTCGAACACCGGGGAGCTGTTTTTT. This chain links TRBV4-2 with TRBJ2-2; D is unclear. CDR3 size: 16 residues. Trimming took 0 bases from V and 0 from J, leaving 8 bases between them. CDR1 is LGHNA, CDR2 YNFKEQ, per germline.

This clonotype was detected many times. The chain joins TRBV20-1 to TRBJ1-5; 9 bases match TRBD1. Losses at the gene ends were 0 bases for V and 7 bases for J; bases not matched to a gene: 10. Germline V CDR1 and CDR2: DFQATT, SNEGSKA (reference sequence). The CDR3 length is 16 residues. For the CDR3, the DNA is TGCAGTGCTAGAGATTTCCGGACAGGGGATGGGCAGCCCCAGCATTTT. Amino acids: CSARDFRTGDGQPQHF.

This clonotype was counted at least ten times. The rearrangement links TRBV20-1 to TRBJ2-7; 8 bases match TRBD2. The V gene end was trimmed by 6 bases and the J gene end by 2 bases; junction bases not matched to a gene: 6. Germline CDR1 reads DFQATT; CDR2 reads SNEGSKA (reference sequence). The length of the CDR3 is 13 residues. The CDR3: CSAPRLATYEQYF. The DNA of the CDR3 is TGCAGTGCGCCAAGACTAGCGACCTACGAGCAGTACTTC.

As regards this clonotype: Germline and junction disagree at one end, which may indicate a read error. This sequence joins TRBV5-1 and TRBJ1-4; possible D gene TRBD1, 5 bases. The CDR3 has 14 amino acids. In germline, CDR1 is SGHRS, CDR2 YFSETQ. CDR3 amino acids: CASSLSGTNEKLLF. DNA of the CDR3: TGCGCCAGCAGCTTATCGGGGACTAATGAAAAACTGCTTTTT.

This clonotype was recorded a few times. The chain uses TRBV19 and TRBJ2-1, with D tentatively TRBD2 (6 bases). This CDR3 has 15 amino acids. Trimming took off 6 bases at V and 0 bases at J, with 12 bases between the two ends. The germline V gene has CDR1 LNHDA and CDR2 SQIVND (reference sequence). The CDR3 nucleotides are TGTGCCAGTAGCCGACCTAGCGCCTCCTACAATGAGCAGTTCTTC. Translation: CASSRPSASYNEQFF.

This clonotype has a count of ten or more. The rearrangement links TRBV15 to TRBJ2-3; TRBD2 matches at 12 bases. CDR3 length equals 17 residues. Germline CDR1 is LNHNV and CDR2 is YYDKDF (reference sequence). The V segment lost 2 bases and the J segment 2 bases; nucleotides outside the gene matches: 5. Here the CDR3 reads CATSRNLAGGFTDTQYF. CDR3 DNA: TGTGCCACCAGCAGAAATCTAGCGGGAGGGTTCACAGATACGCAGTATTTT.

This sequence joins TRBV6-1 and TRBJ2-6, with D tentatively TRBD2 (5 bases). V shed 4 bases and J shed 0 bases, with 7 bases lying between them. This CDR3 contains 15 residues. CDR1 is MNHNS, CDR2 SASEGT, per germline. CDR3: CASSADYSGANVLTF. The CDR3 nucleotides are TGTGCCAGCAGTGCAGACTACTCTGGGGCCAACGTCCTGACTTTC.

Ten or more counts support this clonotype. CDR3 nucleotide sequence: TGTGCCAGCAGCCCCGGACAGGGGGCTGGACAGCCCCAGCATTTT. It yields the protein CASSPGQGAGQPQHF. The rearrangement links TRBV5-4 to TRBJ1-5, with 11 nucleotides matching TRBD1. V was pared by 4 bases and J by 7 bases, with 7 bases of the junction left unmatched. Germline CDR1 and CDR2: SGHNT and YYREEE (reference sequence). The CDR3 contains 15 residues.

There are many counts of this clonotype. This rearrangement joins TRBV15 to TRBJ2-5; no firm D call. Deletions cut 1 base from V and 2 bases from J, with 11 bases between. CDR1 is LNHNV, CDR2 YYDKDF, per germline (reference sequence). There are 15 residues in the CDR3. CDR3 nucleotides: TGTGCCACCAGCAGAGTGAGGAATGGTCAAGAGACCCAGTACTTC. Amino acid sequence: CATSRVRNGQETQYF. The full variable domain, rest sourced from reference TRBV15 and TRBJ2-5, is DAMVIQNPRYQVTQFGKPVTLSCSQTLNHNVMYWYQQKSSQAPKLLFHYYDKDFNNEADTPDNFQSRRPNTSFCFLDIRSPGLGDTAMYLCATSRVRNGQETQYFGPGTRLLVL.

The sample holds many counts of this clonotype. CDR3 in amino acids: CSVVPPSGDYEQYF. As DNA, the CDR3 is TGCAGCGTTGTCCCCCCGAGCGGAGACTACGAGCAGTACTTC. The genes are TRBV29-1 and TRBJ2-7; weak D call: TRBD2 (5 bases). This CDR3 spans 14 amino acids. In germline, CDR1 is SQVTM, CDR2 ANQGSEA. Trimming took 4 bases from V and 3 from J, leaving 16 bases between them.

The genes are TRBV20-1 and TRBJ1-1; D remains unclear. The length of the CDR3 is 9 residues. Trimming pared 3 bases from V and 10 bases from J, leaving 6 bases between. CDR1 is DFQATT and CDR2 is SNEGSKA in the germline V gene (reference sequence). The CDR3 region has the DNA TGCAGTGCTAGGATTGGAGCTTTCTTT. It codes for CSARIGAFF.

The gene calls are TRBV10-3 and TRBJ2-5; possible D gene TRBD2, 5 bases. Germline CDR1 and CDR2: ENHRY and SYGVKD. Trimming cost V 0 bases and J 7 bases, with 6 bases left between them. The CDR3 consists of 12 residues. The CDR3 region is CAISESRGTQYF. The CDR3, as DNA: TGTGCCATCAGTGAGTCACGGGGGACCCAGTACTTC.

The sample holds many counts of this clonotype. The chain has TRBV20-1 and TRBJ2-3, with 8 positions matching TRBD2. The CDR3 contains 16 residues. Germline trimming cut 1 base from V and 2 bases from J; bases unmatched to any gene: 8. Germline V gives CDR1 DFQATT, CDR2 SNEGSKA (reference sequence). This chain's CDR3 is CSARAERGTVTDTQYF. The CDR3 DNA reads as TGCAGTGCTAGAGCGGAGCGGGGGACGGTCACAGATACGCAGTATTTT.

This clonotype was counted many times. This rearrangement joins TRBV18 to TRBJ1-1; D unresolved. The CDR3 is 14 amino acids. With 4 bases removed from V and 2 bases from J, the gap between germline ends came to 11 bases. CDR1 KGHSH and CDR2 LQKENI come from the germline V gene. This CDR3 reads CASSLSGKNTEAFF. CDR3 DNA sequence: TGTGCCAGCTCACTCTCGGGGAAAAACACTGAAGCTTTCTTT.

This sequence joins TRBV6-1 and TRBJ2-3; D is perhaps TRBD2 (5 bases). Trimming removed 7 bases at V and 2 bases at J, with 16 bases between. Germline V gene data show CDR1 as MNHNS and CDR2 as SASEGT. The length of the CDR3 is 15 residues. CDR3 amino acids: CASTVRGINTDTQYF. The CDR3 DNA follows: TGTGCCAGCACCGTCCGGGGTATTAACACAGATACGCAGTATTTT.

This clonotype appeared many times. V is TRBV6-5 and J is TRBJ1-1; TRBD1 agrees at 12 bases. The CDR3 runs to 16 residues. With 6 bases clipped from V and 1 base from J, the junction kept 6 bases outside the gene matches. Germline V gene lookup returns CDR1 MNHEY and CDR2 SVGAGI. CDR3 in amino acids: CASRPGQGAGNTEAFF. The CDR3 DNA reads as TGTGCCAGCAGACCGGGACAGGGGGCCGGGAACACTGAAGCTTTCTTT.

This clonotype was observed a few times. The rearrangement uses TRBV5-5 and TRBJ1-2; 8 bases agree with TRBD1. J gave up 4 bases and V 4 bases, and 9 bases lay outside the gene matches. This CDR3 is 15 amino acids long. Germline V gives CDR1 SGHKS, CDR2 YYEKEE (reference sequence). As DNA, the CDR3 is TGTGCCAGCAGCCTGACAGGGGAGGGTGGCTATGGCTACACCTTC. Translated, it gives CASSLTGEGGYGYTF.

In its sample, this clonotype was seen many times. This chain connects TRBV20-1 to TRBJ1-1; a possible D gene is TRBD1 (6 bases). The CDR3 consists of 11 residues. V was trimmed by 2 bases and J by 5 bases, leaving 6 bases between them. Per the germline V gene, CDR1 is DFQATT and CDR2 is SNEGSKA (reference sequence). The CDR3 DNA follows: TGCAGTGCTAGACAGGGGACTGAAGCTTTCTTT. It encodes CSARQGTEAFF.

This clonotype was detected many times. V and J are TRBV5-6 and TRBJ2-5; D possibly corresponds to TRBD2 (6 bases). The germline V gene has CDR1 SGHDT and CDR2 YYEEEE. This CDR3 has 19 amino acids. V was pared by 0 bases and J by 8 bases, with 29 bases between. CDR3 sequence (DNA): TGTGCCAGCAGCTTGGACGTGGGGAGGCCTCCTACCAAGAGTCTTACCCAGTACTTC. Its translation: CASSLDVGRPPTKSLTQYF.

The chain has TRBV19 and TRBJ2-5, with TRBD1 matching 7 bases. V lost 5 bases to trimming and J lost 4 bases; unmatched junction nucleotides: 4. CDR3 length: 13 amino acids. Per the germline V gene, CDR1 is LNHDA and CDR2 is SQIVND (reference sequence). The CDR3 region has the DNA TGTGCCAGTAGTGTCAACAGGGGAGAGACCCAGTACTTC. Translating gives CASSVNRGETQYF.

This clonotype appeared many times. The chain links TRBV5-1 to TRBJ2-3, with D uncertain. The CDR3 is 17 residues long. Per the germline V gene, CDR1 is SGHRS and CDR2 is YFSETQ. V gave up 1 base and J gave up 2 bases, with 17 bases separating them. CDR3 in amino acids: CASSLIRAAGTTDTQYF. The DNA of the CDR3 is TGCGCCAGCAGCTTGATACGAGCCGCCGGAACCACAGATACGCAGTATTTT.

This clonotype was recorded at least ten times. V is TRBV27 and J is TRBJ2-7; no reliable D call. Germline CDR1 is MNHEY and CDR2 is SMNVEV (reference sequence). V was pared by 1 base and J by 6 bases, with 10 bases between. This CDR3 spans 13 amino acids. The CDR3 DNA reads TGTGCCAGCAGTTTATATTCAGAGGCCGAGCAGTACTTC. Translating it yields CASSLYSEAEQYF.

This clonotype has just a few counts. The gene calls are TRBV19 and TRBJ2-5; 7 nucleotides agree with TRBD2. V trimming: 5 bases; J trimming: 1 base; junction bases outside the gene matches: 1. From germline, CDR1 is LNHDA and CDR2 SQIVND (reference sequence). This CDR3 has 13 residues. As DNA, the CDR3 is TGTGCCAGTAGTTCTAGCGGCCAAGAGACCCAGTACTTC. This encodes CASSSSGQETQYF.

This clonotype was seen at least ten times. One end of the junction is discordant with germline, which a read error may explain. CDR3 sequence reads: CASSLGQGQQTQYF. The CDR3 DNA reads as TGTGCTAGCAGCTTGGGACAGGGGCAACAGACCCAGTACTTC. The chain combines TRBV7-7 with TRBJ2-5; 10 bases map to TRBD1. CDR1 and CDR2 from the germline V gene are SSHAT and FNYEAQ (reference sequence). This CDR3 comprises 14 residues.

This clonotype appeared a few times. This chain connects TRBV11-2 to TRBJ1-6; D possibly corresponds to TRBD1 (5 bases). This CDR3 comprises 18 residues. V was clipped by 0 bases and J by 1 base, with 13 bases between them. Per germline, CDR1 SGHAT and CDR2 FQNNGV. The CDR3 reads CASSLEGEGWSYNSPLHF. The CDR3 coding sequence is TGTGCCAGCAGCTTAGAAGGGGAGGGCTGGTCCTATAATTCACCCCTCCACTTT.

The V call is TRBV29-1, the J call TRBJ2-5; tentatively, D is TRBD2 (7 bases). The CDR3 runs 13 residues. The germline V and J ends were trimmed by 3 bases and 4 bases, with 12 bases remaining between them. Per germline, CDR1 SQVTM and CDR2 ANQGSEA. The CDR3 region has the DNA TGCAGCGTTGATGGGGGGGGCGGAGAGACCCAGTACTTC. Encoded protein: CSVDGGGGETQYF.

Comments on this clonotype: This may be a read error, as it is one base from a much larger clone. This chain uses TRBV7-9 with TRBJ2-1; tentative D call: TRBD2 (6 bases). CDR1 and CDR2 (germline): SEHNR, FQNEAQ (reference sequence). Trimming took 7 bases from V and 3 from J, leaving 22 bases between them. This CDR3 is 17 amino acids long. CDR3 residues: CASKSPPTGVGYNEQFF. CDR3 in DNA: TGTGCCAGCAAGAGTCCCCCAACGGGAGTAGGCTACAATGAGCAGTTCTTC.

This clonotype has a count of ten or more. The chain carries TRBV2 and TRBJ2-1, with D unresolved. Germline V gives CDR1 SNHLY, CDR2 FYNNEI. The CDR3 extends over 12 amino acids. Between the trimmed V and J ends, which lost 6 bases and 4 bases, there was a span of 7 bases. CDR3 sequence reads: CASRGGYNEQFF. The CDR3 DNA reads TGTGCCAGCAGGGGTGGGTACAATGAGCAGTTCTTC.

This clonotype was found many times. The CDR3 region has the DNA TGTGCCAGCAGCTTATCACTGGGCTACGAGCAGTACTTC. Amino acid sequence: CASSLSLGYEQYF. V is TRBV7-2 and J is TRBJ2-7; no definite D call. With 2 bases removed from V and 3 bases from J, the gap between germline ends came to 8 bases. The CDR3 loop spans 13 amino acids. From germline, CDR1 is SGHTA and CDR2 FQGNSA. Drawing the rest from reference TRBV7-2 and TRBJ2-7, the complete variable domain is GAGVSQSPSNKVTEKGKDVELRCDPISGHTALYWYRQSLGQGLEFLIYFQGNSAPDKSGLPSDRFSAERTGGSVSTLTIQRTQQEDSAVYLCASSLSLGYEQYFGPGTRLTVT.

This clonotype has at least ten counts. This chain uses TRBV28 with TRBJ2-7, with D perhaps matching TRBD1 (6 bases). Germline V gene data show CDR1 as MDHEN and CDR2 as SYDVKM. V lost 4 bases, J lost 4 bases, and 20 bases lay in between. This CDR3 has 16 residues. The CDR3 protein is CASSYITTGIKYEQYF. The CDR3 DNA reads as TGTGCCAGCAGTTACATAACGACAGGAATCAAGTACGAGCAGTACTTC.